The T cell receptor beta chain under discussion was sequenced for a study of blood T cell repertoires in COVID-19. Study-wide background: Collection of acute and convalescent COVID-19 samples took place in the United States, Italy and Spain. T cells, B-cell-depleted T cells, or PBMCs supplied cDNA or gDNA.

Germline loops: CDR1 SGHDN, CDR2 FVKESK. V lost 2 bases and J lost 5, with 9 bases in between. CDR3 length equals 13 residues. As regards this clone: Within the sample, other DNA sequences also encode this same CDR3.

Using immunoSEQ multiplex PCR, the repertoire was profiled, and TCRdb retains in-frame clones only, with some absent. The sample records fewer than 250,000 clones, 75% to 90% being singletons. Specimen: peripheral blood. This TCR came from a man aged 55 to 70 who had recovered from COVID-19. The chain recombines TRBV14 with TRBJ1-1, with unresolved D. The CDR3 DNA is TGTGCCAGCAGCCAAAGTACGAGGACTGAAGCTTTCTTT. It yields the protein CASSQSTRTEAFF.